This entry is about one T cell receptor beta chain. Trimming removed 3 bases from V and 0 bases from J, with 12 bases in between. CDR3 size: 15 residues. Germline CDR1 reads SGHNT; CDR2 reads YYREEE (reference sequence). The sample is drawn from a study of blood T cell repertoires in COVID-19. Study context: Spain, Italy and the United States supplied samples that represented acute and convalescent COVID-19. The analysed material was cDNA or gDNA that came from T cells, B-cell-depleted T cells, or PBMCs.

In the original workflow: Amplified reference gene primers provided the basis for estimating nucleated cell counts. Measured with immunoSEQ multiplex PCR; TCRdb has only the in-frame clones, and not every one. V, J and clone size reflect that table, while D and trimming were determined from the DNA. The sample holds more than 95,000 clones; around two thirds are singletons and the top ten take 2% to 2.5%. The receptor was isolated from a woman in her 70s with acute or convalescent COVID-19. The specimen sequenced was peripheral blood. The chain carries TRBV5-4 and TRBJ1-1, with a tentative D call TRBD1 (6 bases). The CDR3 loop reads CASSSGTSMNTEAFF. Here the CDR3 DNA reads TGTGCCAGCAGCTCCGGGACATCCATGAACACTGAAGCTTTCTTT.